The rows below give T cell receptor beta chains drawn from one sample of a study of regulatory T cells in long-lasting Graves disease. A single record per CDR3 protein comes from TCRdb applying MiXCR to the multiplex PCR reads. The sample records 350,000 to 550,000 distinct CDR3 sequences, about a sixth being singletons. The same data also contributed to another study, on T cells in Graves' hyperthyroidism and ophthalmopathy.

The input for sequencing was peripheral blood mononuclear cells (PBMCs), taken at new diagnosis, from a patient treated with antithyroid drugs. The origin of the receptors is a woman under 30 with Graves disease. CDR3s include the opening cysteine and the closing phenylalanine or tryptophan. Fields, in order: V gene, D gene, clone size, J gene, CDR3 protein, CDR3 DNA. D genes are given only for firm matches. A clone size is listed for some rows: how often the clone was seen (once, few, many), or a class if it is expanded.

>TRBV20-1|TRBD2|many|TRBJ2-5
CSAALSGRQETQYF
TGCAGTGCTGCCCTTAGCGGGAGACAGGAGACCCAGTACTTC
>TRBV19|.|few|TRBJ1-2
CASTNEGGAYGYTF
TGTGCCAGTACCAACGAGGGAGGAGCGTATGGCTACACCTTC
>TRBV20-1|.|many|TRBJ2-1
CSASRGSAYEQFF
TGCAGTGCTAGTAGGGGGAGTGCCTATGAGCAGTTCTTC
>TRBV5-1|.|few|TRBJ1-5
CASSLDQRQPQHF
TGCGCCAGCAGCTTGGACCAGAGGCAGCCCCAGCATTTT
>TRBV5-1|TRBD2|few|TRBJ2-1
CASSLGLSGTTNEQFF
TGCGCCAGCAGCTTGGGGCTTAGCGGGACTACCAATGAGCAGTTCTTC
>TRBV28|TRBD1|many|TRBJ1-4
CASSFPTGTVAEKLFF
TGTGCCAGCAGTTTCCCTACCGGGACAGTCGCAGAAAAACTGTTTTTT
>TRBV2|.|many|TRBJ2-7
CASSMGRSLPYEQYF
TGTGCCAGCAGTATGGGGCGGTCCCTCCCCTACGAGCAGTACTTC
>TRBV28|.|few|TRBJ1-1
CASRQGFGTGAFF
TGTGCCAGCAGACAGGGCTTTGGCACTGGAGCTTTCTTT
>TRBV19|.|many|TRBJ1-5
CASSGAAINLNNQPQHF
TGTGCCAGTAGTGGGGCGGCGATCAACCTCAACAATCAGCCCCAGCATTTT
>TRBV5-1|TRBD1|.|TRBJ2-3
CASSLGTGVGDDDTQYF
TGCGCCAGCAGCTTGGGGACAGGGGTTGGCGACGATGATACGCAGTATTTT
>TRBV27|.|many|TRBJ2-1
CASSPRALISYNEQFF
TGTGCCAGCAGTCCGCGGGCATTAATCTCCTACAATGAGCAGTTCTTC
>TRBV12-3/TRBV12-4|TRBD2|many|TRBJ2-1
CASSLPPSGRGNEQFF
TGTGCCAGCAGTCTCCCACCTAGCGGGAGGGGAAATGAGCAGTTCTTC
>TRBV6-1|.|many|TRBJ2-1
CASTRPGVMGNEQFF
TGTGCCAGCACCCGACCGGGGGTTATGGGCAATGAGCAGTTCTTC
>TRBV29-1|.|few|TRBJ2-7
CSVRSGSQNPYEQYF
TGCAGCGTACGTTCCGGGTCCCAGAACCCCTACGAGCAGTACTTC
>TRBV28|.|many|TRBJ2-1
CASSFLGGDPEQFF
TGTGCCAGCAGTTTCCTCGGCGGAGATCCTGAGCAGTTCTTC
>TRBV18|.|few|TRBJ1-4
CASSPSGGSGLFF
TGTGCCAGCTCACCATCGGGGGGAAGTGGACTGTTTTTT
>TRBV20-1|TRBD2|.|TRBJ2-2
CSARDQSSGNTGELFF
TGCAGTGCTAGAGATCAGTCTAGCGGGAACACCGGGGAGCTGTTTTTT